Listed below are T cell receptor beta chains from one sample, sequenced in a study of blood T cell repertoires in COVID-19. Some clones are missing from TCRdb's copy, which holds only in-frame ones; the method was immunoSEQ multiplex PCR. This sample has around 42,000 clones, with around 83% found just once. Source material: peripheral blood. Source of these receptors: an elderly woman with acute or convalescent COVID-19. Each CDR3 is given with its conserved first and last residue. A D gene is named only where the DNA matches it firmly. The size entry is marked missing in some rows and otherwise reads once, few, many or a size class.

TRBJ1-4 | NA | once | TRBV19 | TGTGCCAGTAGTCTCCCAAGGGGGGGAGCTAATGAAAAACTGTTTTTT | CASSLPRGGANEKLFF
TRBJ2-1 | TRBD1 | NA | TRBV24-1 | TGTGCCACCAGTGACGACGGGGCCGGGACAGGCAATGAGCAGTTCTTC | CATSDDGAGTGNEQFF
TRBJ1-4 | NA | NA | TRBV6-5 | TGTGCCAGCAGGGGGACAATGAGGGAAAAACTGTTTTTT | CASRGTMREKLFF
TRBJ2-5 | TRBD1 | few | TRBV6-2/TRBV6-3 | TGTGCCAGCAGTTTACTTGGGACAGGGGAGTACTTC | CASSLLGTGEYF
TRBJ2-7 | TRBD2 | NA | TRBV5-1 | TGCGCCAGCAGCTTATTGACTAGCGGGGCCTACGAGCAGTACTTC | CASSLLTSGAYEQYF
TRBJ1-1 | NA | NA | TRBV5-1 | TGCGCCAGCAGCTTGACCTCGAACAAAGGGGGCACTGAAGCTTTCTTT | CASSLTSNKGGTEAFF
TRBJ1-5 | NA | NA | TRBV23-1 | TGCGCCAGCAGTCAATTTATCAGGTTAGAGGGTCAGCCCCAGCATTTT | CASSQFIRLEGQPQHF
TRBJ2-3 | NA | NA | TRBV11-3 | TGTGCCAGCAGCTCCTTATCTAGGTCAGATACGCAGTATTTT | CASSSLSRSDTQYF
TRBJ1-2 | NA | once | TRBV12-3/TRBV12-4 | TGTGCCAGCAGCCTCGCCGGGAGCTATGGCTACACCTTC | CASSLAGSYGYTF
TRBJ2-5 | TRBD2 | NA | TRBV10-3 | TGTGCCATCGGACTAGCTGACCAAGAGACCCAGTACTTC | CAIGLADQETQYF
TRBJ1-2 | NA | few | TRBV11-2 | TGTGCCAGCAGCTCAGACAGCTACAGCTTTAACTATGGCTACACCTTC | CASSSDSYSFNYGYTF
TRBJ1-2 | NA | once | TRBV2 | TGTGCCAGCATAGTCATCGGTGGCTACACCTTC | CASIVIGGYTF
TRBJ1-2 | NA | once | TRBV6-1 | TGTGCCAGCAGTGAAGCGGGGGGGCCCCCCTATGGCTACACCTTC | CASSEAGGPPYGYTF
TRBJ1-4 | NA | NA | TRBV19 | TGTGCCACCACTCGGGTGAATGAAAAACTGTTTTTT | CATTRVNEKLFF
TRBJ2-6 | NA | NA | TRBV28 | TGTGCCAGCAGCCCAGGTAGCTCTGGGGCCAACGTCCTGACTTTC | CASSPGSSGANVLTF
TRBJ2-3 | NA | NA | TRBV10-1 | TGCGCCAGCAGTGAGGCAGGGGAAATAAATACGCAGTATTTT | CASSEAGEINTQYF
TRBJ1-6 | NA | NA | TRBV3-1/TRBV3-2 | TGTGCCAGCAGCCAAGGTAGTCAAAATTCACCCCTCCACTTT | CASSQGSQNSPLHF
TRBJ1-1 | NA | NA | TRBV9 | TGTGCCAGCAGCGTAGCCGGATGGGGGGTGACTGAAGCTTTCTTT | CASSVAGWGVTEAFF
TRBJ1-5 | NA | NA | TRBV4-1 | TGCGCCAGCAGCCAAGAGTACAGTAATCAGCCCCAGCATTTT | CASSQEYSNQPQHF
TRBJ1-1 | TRBD1 | NA | TRBV5-1 | TGCGCCAGCAGCTTGAACAGGGGCTTCACTGAAGCTTTCTTT | CASSLNRGFTEAFF
TRBJ1-4 | TRBD1 | NA | TRBV5-4 | TGTGCCAGCAGCTTGGGACAGGGAGAAAAACTGTTTTTT | CASSLGQGEKLFF
TRBJ1-6 | NA | NA | TRBV27 | TGTGCCAGCAGACCACTCGTGGGACGGGAGAATTCACCCCTCCACTTT | CASRPLVGRENSPLHF
TRBJ1-4 | TRBD1 | NA | TRBV2 | TGTGCCAGCAGGGACAGGGTTGGGAAACTGTTTTTT | CASRDRVGKLFF
TRBJ1-4 | TRBD1 | NA | TRBV27 | TGTGCCAGCAGGCCCAGGGGGGCTAATGAAAAACTGTTTTTT | CASRPRGANEKLFF
TRBJ1-2 | NA | once | TRBV4-2 | TGTGCCAGCAGCCAAGAAACAGGGCCTAGAGGCTACACCTTC | CASSQETGPRGYTF
TRBJ2-7 | TRBD1 | few | TRBV27 | TGTGCCAGCAGTTTATCAGGACAGGGGGACGAGCAGTACTTC | CASSLSGQGDEQYF
TRBJ2-1 | NA | few | TRBV2 | TGTGCCAGCAGTGAATCCCCCGGAGTCTACAATGAGCAGTTCTTC | CASSESPGVYNEQFF
TRBJ1-6 | NA | NA | TRBV7-2 | TGTGCCAGCAGCTTAGGGGGGGGTAATTCACCCCTCCACTTT | CASSLGGGNSPLHF
TRBJ2-5 | NA | NA | TRBV19 | TGTGCCAGTAGTATTGGTGGTACCTACGAGACCCAGTACTTC | CASSIGGTYETQYF
TRBJ1-2 | NA | few | TRBV9 | TGTGCCAGCAGCTCTACTTCTACCGGGGGGCTTGGCTACACCTTC | CASSSTSTGGLGYTF
TRBJ2-1 | NA | NA | TRBV3-1/TRBV3-2 | TGTGCCAGCAGCCAAGGTGGGAGCTCCTACAATGAGCAGTTCTTC | CASSQGGSSYNEQFF
TRBJ1-1 | TRBD1 | NA | TRBV29-1 | TGCAGCACCTCCGGGACAGTGAACACTGAAGCTTTCTTT | CSTSGTVNTEAFF
TRBJ1-1 | NA | NA | TRBV30 | TGTGCCTGGAGCCCCCTCACAGGGATCGGCACTGAAGCTTTCTTT | CAWSPLTGIGTEAFF
TRBJ1-5 | NA | few | TRBV28 | TGTGCCAGCAGTTTATCGGAGGGGAATCAGCCCCAGCATTTT | CASSLSEGNQPQHF
TRBJ1-4 | NA | NA | TRBV18 | TGTGCCAGCTCTCCCGGTGCGCGAGGGGAAAAACTGTTTTTT | CASSPGARGEKLFF
TRBJ2-3 | NA | NA | TRBV6-5 | TGTGCCAGCCACAGGACAGCCACAGATACGCAGTATTTT | CASHRTATDTQYF
TRBJ1-4 | NA | NA | TRBV19 | TGTGCCAGCGGTGGACAGATTAATGAAAAACTGTTTTTT | CASGGQINEKLFF
TRBJ1-5 | TRBD1 | NA | TRBV7-2 | TGTGCCAGCCAAACCGACAGGGGGCATCAGCCCCAGCATTTT | CASQTDRGHQPQHF
TRBJ2-6 | TRBD1 | NA | TRBV11-2 | TGTGCCAGCAGATTTCGGGTCACAGGGGACGGGGCCAACGTCCTGACTTTC | CASRFRVTGDGANVLTF
TRBJ1-5 | NA | NA | TRBV19 | TGTGCCAGTAGTATCGGGGGGGAAGTAAGTCGGCATTTT | CASSIGGEVSRHF
TRBJ1-6 | TRBD1 | NA | TRBV5-4 | TGTGCCAGCTCCCCCTTGCCAGGGGGTTCACCCCTCCACTTT | CASSPLPGGSPLHF
TRBJ2-5 | NA | NA | TRBV9 | TGTGCCAGCAGCGTAGACACAGGAGAGACCCAGTACTTC | CASSVDTGETQYF
TRBJ2-3 | TRBD2 | NA | TRBV11-2 | TGTGCCAGCAGCTTAGACGGGGATAGCGGGGGGAGAAGCACAGATACGCAGTATTTT | CASSLDGDSGGRSTDTQYF
TRBJ1-1 | NA | NA | TRBV9 | TGTGCCAGCAGCGTAGACCCGGACCAGGGGACTGAAGCTTTCTTT | CASSVDPDQGTEAFF
TRBJ1-2 | TRBD1 | NA | TRBV7-2 | TGTGCCAGCAGCTTATACCAGGGGGCGCGCGGCTACACCTTC | CASSLYQGARGYTF
TRBJ1-2 | TRBD1 | NA | TRBV2 | TGTGCCAGCGAGAGGGACAGATATGGCTACACCTTC | CASERDRYGYTF
TRBJ2-7 | NA | NA | TRBV5-8 | TGTGCCAGCAGCTTGGCCGGGGGTGGCTACGAGCAGTACTTC | CASSLAGGGYEQYF
TRBJ2-1 | TRBD2 | NA | TRBV15 | TGTGCCACCAGCTTCGGAAAGCGGGGGCCTTACTACAATGAGCAGTTCTTC | CATSFGKRGPYYNEQFF